The sequence of this T cell receptor (beta chain) was determined in a study of blood T cell repertoires in COVID-19. The wider study: The study drew acute and convalescent COVID-19 samples from the United States, Italy and Spain. Sources were T cells, B-cell-depleted T cells, or PBMCs; the material itself was cDNA or gDNA.

During active infection, Seattle patients enrolled and were then monitored through disease. In the original analysis: Reference gene primers were amplified, and this amplification served to estimate nucleated cell counts. Method: immunoSEQ multiplex PCR; TCRdb's copy keeps in-frame clones and lacks some. V, J and clone size reflect that table, while D and trimming were determined from the DNA. Of 85,000 to 120,000 clones in the sample, about nine tenths were seen once. CDR1 and CDR2 (germline): LNHNV, YYDKDF (reference sequence). The CDR3 loop spans 14 amino acids. The V and J ends lost 4 bases and 0 bases respectively, with 7 bases between them.

The chain is built from TRBV15 and TRBJ1-5; D may be TRBD1 (5 bases). Sequenced material: peripheral blood. The sequence was obtained from a woman between 45 and 65 years old with COVID-19, enrolled during active disease. Here the CDR3 reads CATSNTGSNQPQHF. Written as DNA, the CDR3 is TGTGCCACCAGCAACACAGGTAGCAATCAGCCCCAGCATTTT.